A single sample is the source of the 17 T cell receptor beta chains below, sequenced in a study of T cells in Graves' hyperthyroidism and ophthalmopathy (dated by TCRdb to about 2019). The library was generated by multiplex PCR. Reads for this sample came from an Illumina HiSeq 2000. Amplification of TCR beta CDR3 regions was carried out from RNA transcripts. A first-round RT-PCR of the TCR CDR3 used the HTBI primer set with the Qiagen OneStep RT-PCR kit. The public reads were reanalyzed by TCRdb: fastp trimming at Q25, MiXCR alignment, in-frame beta chains only. Merged by CDR3 protein, the rows form single entries marked with the most common genes and DNA. The sample profile shows around 280,000 distinct CDR3 sequences; roughly 13% of them were found once. The ten largest clones represent roughly 7.9% of the sample. Sample: blood. The receptors shown here come from a woman aged 40 to 50 with Graves' hyperthyroidism.

This clonotype was recorded a few times. DNA of the CDR3: TGTGCCAGCAGCCAACTATCCGGGAGGCCCAATGAGCAGTTCTTC. Translated: CASSQLSGRPNEQFF. This sequence joins TRBV14 and TRBJ2-1, with 7 bases fitting TRBD2. Germline V lookup: CDR1 SGHDN, CDR2 FVKESK. This CDR3 has 15 amino acids. With V trimmed by 2 bases and J by 6 bases, 7 bases remained unmatched. Looking up the rest from reference TRBV14 and TRBJ2-1 gives the full variable domain: EAGVTQFPSHSVIEKGQTVTLRCDPISGHDNLYWYRRVMGKEIKFLLHFVKESKQDESGMPNNRFLAERTGGTYSTLKVQPAELEDSGVYFCASSQLSGRPNEQFFGPGTRLTVL.

The chain combines TRBV13 with TRBJ2-1; a weak D match, TRBD2 (5 bases). The CDR3 contains 15 residues. With 6 bases removed from V and 2 bases from J, the gap between germline ends came to 14 bases. CDR1 and CDR2 from the germline V gene are PRHDT and FYEKMQ (reference sequence). The CDR3: CASSQSAGPYNEQFF. CDR3 in DNA: TGTGCCAGCAGTCAAAGCGCGGGCCCCTACAATGAGCAGTTCTTC.

This clonotype showed up many times. CDR3 sequence reads: CASNPGQDHYGYTF. CDR3 DNA: TGTGCCAGCAATCCGGGACAGGATCACTATGGCTACACCTTC. The chain is built from TRBV28 and TRBJ1-2; 8 bases agree with TRBD1. J was trimmed by 3 bases and V by 7 bases; bases with no gene match: 7. This CDR3 comprises 14 residues. Germline CDR1 reads MDHEN; CDR2 reads SYDVKM.

This clonotype was recorded at least ten times. The V gene is TRBV27, the J gene TRBJ2-1; 12 positions agree with TRBD2. V lost 6 bases to trimming and J lost 5 bases; unmatched junction nucleotides: 5. The CDR3 contains 15 residues. Germline V CDR1 and CDR2: MNHEY, SMNVEV (reference sequence). In DNA form, the CDR3 reads TGTGCCAGCAGACCGGGACTAGCGGGCCACAATGAGCAGTTCTTC. It codes for CASRPGLAGHNEQFF.

The chain joins TRBV2 to TRBJ2-1; 12 positions match TRBD2. Germline lookup yields CDR1 SNHLY and CDR2 FYNNEI. With 6 bases clipped from V and 9 bases from J, the junction kept 6 bases outside the gene matches. There are 14 residues in the CDR3. This CDR3 reads CASRRLAGVSEQFF. The CDR3 nucleotides are TGTGCCAGCAGGCGACTAGCGGGAGTAAGTGAGCAGTTCTTC.

This clonotype was detected many times. The V and J genes are TRBV6-5 and TRBJ2-2, with unresolved D. The CDR3 is 13 residues long. The germline gives CDR1 MNHEY, CDR2 SVGAGI. Deletions cut 5 bases from V and 5 bases from J, with 9 bases between. The CDR3 region has the DNA TGTGCCAGCAGTGGCAGAGTAACCGGGGAGCTGTTTTTT. Its translation is CASSGRVTGELFF.

This clonotype occurred many times. The genes are TRBV29-1 and TRBJ1-4; 7 bases agree with TRBD1. The CDR3 is made up of 14 amino acids. CDR1 SQVTM and CDR2 ANQGSEA come from the germline V gene. With V trimmed by 6 bases and J by 7 bases, 11 bases remained unmatched. The CDR3 DNA reads as TGCAGCGTCAGGGGGAGCCAGGCAGGTGAAAAACTGTTTTTT. Amino acids: CSVRGSQAGEKLFF.

The table lists this clonotype with many counts. V gene TRBV11-2 combines with J gene TRBJ1-3; D is possibly TRBD1 (6 bases). The ends were cut back, 0 bases at V and 8 bases at J, with 11 bases in the middle. CDR1 and CDR2 from the germline V gene are SGHAT and FQNNGV. The CDR3 has 14 amino acids. Here the CDR3 DNA reads TGTGCCAGCAGCTTAGAGACAGGTCTGGACACCATATATTTT. Amino acids: CASSLETGLDTIYF.

This clonotype appeared many times. The genes are TRBV28 and TRBJ2-1; D is perhaps TRBD1 (6 bases). Trimming shortened V by 6 bases and J by 6 bases, and 18 bases separated the two germline ends. This CDR3 region has 15 residues. CDR1 MDHEN and CDR2 SYDVKM come from the germline V gene. CDR3 DNA sequence: TGTGCCAGCAGCCAGGGACACTCCGCGCTCAATGAGCAGTTCTTC. Protein product: CASSQGHSALNEQFF.

V usage is TRBV19 and J usage is TRBJ1-5; D might be TRBD1 (6 bases). The germline V gene has CDR1 LNHDA and CDR2 SQIVND (reference sequence). V shed 10 bases and J shed 4 bases, with 17 bases lying between them. The CDR3 totals 14 residues. In DNA form, the CDR3 reads TGTGCCACTTCGACAGGTCTCCGGAATCAGCCCCAGCATTTT. It codes for CATSTGLRNQPQHF.

This clonotype has at least ten counts. The V call is TRBV2, the J call TRBJ2-7; TRBD1 agrees at 9 bases. This CDR3 spans 15 amino acids. V gave up 3 bases and J gave up 4 bases; unmatched junction bases: 7. CDR1 is SNHLY, CDR2 FYNNEI, per germline. CDR3 sequence (DNA): TGTGCCAGCAGTGACCGGACAGGGGCGATTTACGAGCAGTACTTC. Its translation is CASSDRTGAIYEQYF.

The rearrangement links TRBV20-1 to TRBJ1-4; 8 bases agree with TRBD1. The germline V gene has CDR1 DFQATT and CDR2 SNEGSKA (reference sequence). The CDR3 has 17 amino acids. The junction had 18 bases not matched to a gene; V was cut back by 6 bases and J by 6 bases. Here the CDR3 reads CSAPTRQGALGYEKLFF. CDR3 nucleotide sequence: TGCAGTGCGCCAACGAGGCAGGGGGCGCTGGGTTATGAAAAACTGTTTTTT.

This clonotype was recorded at least ten times. The gene calls are TRBV6-5 and TRBJ1-1; TRBD1 might be the D (6 bases). The germline V gene has CDR1 MNHEY and CDR2 SVGAGI. This CDR3 comprises 14 residues. Between the trimmed V and J ends, which lost 1 base and 3 bases, there was a span of 9 bases. The CDR3 nucleotides are TGTGCCAGCAGTTACTGGGGGCCCGACACTGAAGCTTTCTTT. Translated: CASSYWGPDTEAFF.

The V and J genes are TRBV12-3 or TRBV12-4 and TRBJ2-1, with 9 bases fitting TRBD2. J lost 8 bases, V lost 3 bases, and 5 bases had no gene match. This CDR3 region has 14 residues. In DNA form, the CDR3 reads TGTGCCAGCAGTTTTCTAGCGGGAAGGTATGAGCAGTTCTTC. It is translated as CASSFLAGRYEQFF.

This clonotype has just a few counts. The CDR3 is CASSLLANTDTQYF. In DNA, the CDR3 is TGTGCCAGCAGTCTCCTAGCAAACACAGATACGCAGTATTTT. The chain is built from TRBV5-5 and TRBJ2-3; possible D gene TRBD2, 5 bases. The germline V gene encodes CDR1 SGHKS and CDR2 YYEKEE (reference sequence). V was clipped by 5 bases and J by 2 bases, with 12 bases between them. CDR3 length: 14 residues.

Only a few counts were recorded for this clonotype. V usage is TRBV28 and J usage is TRBJ1-2, with D possibly TRBD1 on 6 matching bases. Between the trimmed V and J ends, which lost 4 bases and 4 bases, there was a span of 10 bases. Germline assignment: CDR1 MDHEN and CDR2 SYDVKM. The CDR3 spans 13 residues. For the CDR3, the DNA is TGTGCCAGCAGTTATGGACAGCCCTATGGCTACACCTTC. Amino acids: CASSYGQPYGYTF.

This clonotype was recorded many times. J is TRBJ1-1 and V is TRBV7-2; D is undetermined. The CDR3 has 14 amino acids. Germline CDR1 and CDR2: SGHTA and FQGNSA. V lost 4 bases, J lost 6 bases, and 15 bases lay in between. CDR3 bases: TGTGCCAGCAGCTCCCACCAGTCCGGGGCTGAAGCTTTCTTT. Protein sequence: CASSSHQSGAEAFF.